Listed below are T cell receptor beta chains from one sample, sequenced in a study of blood T cells in healthy people across ages. TCRdb reprocessed the 5' RACE reads via MiXCR and lists one record per CDR3 protein. The sample contains 350,000 to 450,000 distinct CDR3 sequences, about 55% of which appear only once. Sequencing was carried out using blood. These receptors all stem from a man in his sixties in good health. Both conserved end residues are part of each CDR3. The D gene is left open where the match is weak. Where a row states a size, it is once, few, many or the class of an expanded clone; other rows omit it.

size: NA; V: TRBV18; J: TRBJ1-4; D: TRBD1; DNA: TGTGCCAGCTCACACGGACAGGGGAATGAAAAACTGTTTTTT; CDR3: CASSHGQGNEKLFF
size: NA; V: TRBV7-8; J: TRBJ2-5; D: NA; DNA: TGTGCCAGCGCCCGCCAACAGGGCCCCTCACGAGAGACCCAGTACTTC; CDR3: CASARQQGPSRETQYF
size: NA; V: TRBV20-1; J: TRBJ1-4; D: NA; DNA: TGCAGTGCTAGTGGAATTGGCGCCCGGTCTAATGAAAAACTGTTTTTT; CDR3: CSASGIGARSNEKLFF
size: few; V: TRBV2; J: TRBJ1-2; D: TRBD1; DNA: TGTGCCAGCACTCTGGACAGGAACTATGGCTACACCTTC; CDR3: CASTLDRNYGYTF
size: few; V: TRBV11-2; J: TRBJ2-1; D: TRBD1; DNA: TGTGCCAGCAGTTTCGAACGGCCCTCGGACAGGGGCCACCTCGGCTCCTACAATGAGCAGTTCTTC; CDR3: CASSFERPSDRGHLGSYNEQFF
size: NA; V: TRBV2; J: TRBJ2-5; D: NA; DNA: TGTGCCAGCGGACGGGTTGGCGGGTTGGGGGAGCAGTACTTC; CDR3: CASGRVGGLGEQYF
size: NA; V: TRBV15; J: TRBJ2-7; D: TRBD2; DNA: TGTGCCACCAGCAGAGACACTAGCGCCCACGAGCAGTACTTC; CDR3: CATSRDTSAHEQYF
size: NA; V: TRBV24-1; J: TRBJ1-1; D: TRBD1; DNA: TGTGCCACCAGTGAGGCCGGGGCAGGACAGGGGCTAACTATCACTGAAGCTTTCTTT; CDR3: CATSEAGAGQGLTITEAFF
size: NA; V: TRBV11-2; J: TRBJ2-5; D: NA; DNA: TGTGCCAGCAACTTAGATTATCCGGGCGGTGAGCAGTACTTC; CDR3: CASNLDYPGGEQYF
size: few; V: TRBV2; J: TRBJ2-1; D: NA; DNA: TGTGCCAGCAGCGCAGCCAGCCCCGAAAATTACAATGAGCAGTTCTTC; CDR3: CASSAASPENYNEQFF
size: NA; V: TRBV13; J: TRBJ2-7; D: NA; DNA: TGTGCCAGCAGCCCCTGGGGCAGATTATACGAGCAGTACTTC; CDR3: CASSPWGRLYEQYF
size: NA; V: TRBV5-6; J: TRBJ2-1; D: TRBD2; DNA: TGTGCCAGCAGCTTGGGTGAGCTTCGCCTAGCGGGGGGATTTGAGCAGTTCTTC; CDR3: CASSLGELRLAGGFEQFF
size: NA; V: TRBV10-3; J: TRBJ2-7; D: NA; DNA: TGTGCCATCAGTGCCGGACAGCCGTCTTACGAGCAGTACTTC; CDR3: CAISAGQPSYEQYF
size: NA; V: TRBV6-1; J: TRBJ1-4; D: TRBD1; DNA: TGTGCCAGCAGTGATTCGGGACAGGGAGTCTCTAATGAAAAACTGTTTTTT; CDR3: CASSDSGQGVSNEKLFF
size: NA; V: TRBV15; J: TRBJ2-3; D: NA; DNA: TGTGCCACCAGCACACCGACCGTAAATACGCAGTATTTT; CDR3: CATSTPTVNTQYF
size: NA; V: TRBV6-1; J: TRBJ2-5; D: NA; DNA: TGTGCCAGCAGTGCAGAGGGCAGGCCAAGACTAGACAATGAGCAGTACTTC; CDR3: CASSAEGRPRLDNEQYF